The clone carrying this T cell receptor (beta chain) has a count of ten or more. Its matching antigen is unknown. The CDR3 spans 15 residues. J gave up 11 bases and V 6 bases, and 13 bases lay outside the gene matches. TCRdb processed the reads anew with MiXCR; each CDR3 protein has one entry. The sample lists about 150,000 distinct CDR3 sequences, about 20% occurring once. This sample stems from a study of T cell repertoires in cytomegalovirus infection. About the study: Matching HLA type, along with CMV infection, was indicated by public TCR beta signatures. Study conclusions and caveats: Based on cumulative public TCR beta family frequency, carriers of CMV plus the relevant HLA were identified. It was HLA-C-restricted CMV-specific TCR beta clonotypes that dominated the response ex vivo.

This receptor was identified in a human donor in good health (CMV status not recorded). Some clones in this sample may be carry-over from other donors' samples. The specimen sequenced was PBMCs. V and J are TRBV12-3 or TRBV12-4 and TRBJ1-6; the match to TRBD1 covers 7 bases. CDR3 amino acids: CASSHRQGILAPLHF. For the CDR3, the DNA is TGTGCCAGCAGCCACAGACAGGGTATATTGGCACCCCTCCACTTT.